The 10 T cell receptor beta chains given below trace back to one sample, sequenced in a study of T cell responses to AZD1222 COVID-19 vaccine. The method was immunoSEQ multiplex PCR; TCRdb's version includes in-frame clones alone and lacks a portion of them. The sample lists more than 150,000 clones, nearly 95% occurring once. Sequencing used peripheral blood, obtained 28 days after the second AZD1222 dose. These receptors were taken from an adult who received the AZD1222 COVID-19 vaccine.

The rearrangement joins TRBV18 to TRBJ2-2, with D tentatively TRBD2 (6 bases). CDR1 is KGHSH and CDR2 is LQKENI in the germline V gene. With 3 bases removed from V and 4 bases from J, the gap between germline ends came to 27 bases. The CDR3 is made up of 20 amino acids. The CDR3 nucleotides read TGTGCCAGCTCACCGCCTCGCAGCGGTCTGAACGGGGGAGGCACCGGGGAGCTGTTTTTT. It specifies CASSPPRSGLNGGGTGELFF.

This clone occurred a few times. This rearrangement joins TRBV4-3 to TRBJ2-6; the D gene could be TRBD1 or TRBD2 (6 bases each). V was cut by 4 bases and J by 3 bases, with 13 bases left in between. The germline V gene encodes CDR1 LGHNA and CDR2 YSLEER. The CDR3 is 16 amino acids. CDR3 residues: CASSPEEGVGANVLTF. Here the CDR3 DNA reads TGCGCCAGCAGCCCCGAGGAGGGGGTTGGGGCCAACGTCCTGACTTTC.

The chain is built from TRBV21-1 and TRBJ1-6. TRBV21-1 is shown as a pseudogene. The CDR3 sequence is 16 residues long. For the CDR3, the DNA is TGTGCCAGCAGCACCTTTCCTAGCTCCTATAATTCACCCCTCCACTTT. Residues: CASSTFPSSYNSPLHF.

Here the CDR3 reads CASSYGREETQYF. The CDR3, as DNA: TGTGCCAGCAGTTATGGCAGGGAAGAGACCCAGTACTTC. The V and J genes are TRBV6-6 and TRBJ2-5; possible D gene TRBD1, 5 bases. Germline-derived CDR1 and CDR2 are MNHNY and SVGAGI (reference sequence). This CDR3 spans 13 amino acids. V was shortened by 3 bases and J by 3 bases, with 8 bases between the two germline ends.

This clone was observed once. V is TRBV10-3 and J is TRBJ1-6; 9 nucleotides align to TRBD1. The germline gives CDR1 ENHRY, CDR2 SYGVKD. V gave up 1 base and J gave up 7 bases; unmatched junction bases: 5. The CDR3 has 16 amino acids. The CDR3 DNA reads TGTGCCATCAGTGAGTTTGAGGGGACAGGGAATTCACCCCTCCACTTT. This translates into CAISEFEGTGNSPLHF.

This rearrangement joins TRBV3-1 (or the pseudogene TRBV3-2) to TRBJ2-7; no reliable D call. This CDR3 is 15 amino acids long. V was pared by 1 base and J by 0 bases, with 10 bases between. CDR1 LGHDT and CDR2 YNNKEL come from the germline V gene (reference sequence). CDR3 DNA sequence: TGTGCCAGCAGCCAAGCTGTGACAAGCTCCTACGAGCAGTACTTC. This gives the protein CASSQAVTSSYEQYF.

The chain recombines TRBV7-8 with TRBJ1-3; TRBD1 might be the D (5 bases). Germline V lookup: CDR1 SGHVS, CDR2 FQNEAQ. The CDR3 is 14 residues long. Trimming cost V 5 bases and J 4 bases, with 12 bases left between them. The CDR3 loop reads CASSAGTHGNTIYF. CDR3 DNA sequence: TGTGCCAGCAGCGCCGGGACGCACGGAAACACCATATATTTT.

The rearrangement uses TRBV6-6 and TRBJ2-1; D is ambiguous. Germline-derived CDR1 and CDR2 are MNHNY and SVGAGI (reference sequence). Trimming removed 6 bases from V and 7 bases from J, with 13 bases in between. The CDR3 covers 13 residues. The CDR3 region has the DNA TGTGCCAGCAGCTCCCGGGTAGGGAATGAGCAGTTCTTC. Amino acids: CASSSRVGNEQFF.

This chain links TRBV18 with TRBJ2-6; 7 bases fit TRBD1. The germline CDR1 and CDR2 sequences are KGHSH and LQKENI. This CDR3 is 16 amino acids long. J lost 0 bases, V lost 4 bases, and 3 bases had no gene match. The chain's CDR3 is CASSRDSFSGANVLTF. DNA for the CDR3: TGTGCCAGCTCACGGGACAGTTTCTCTGGGGCCAACGTCCTGACTTTC.

This chain joins TRBV30 and TRBJ2-2; 7 bases line up with TRBD2. The germline CDR1 and CDR2 sequences are GTSNPN and SVGIG (reference sequence). This CDR3 region has 15 residues. V dropped 6 bases and J dropped 2; count of bases not matched to a gene: 9. For the CDR3, the DNA is TGTGCCTGCCCATTTTCGGGACTAAACACCGGGGAGCTGTTTTTT. Translated, it gives CACPFSGLNTGELFF.